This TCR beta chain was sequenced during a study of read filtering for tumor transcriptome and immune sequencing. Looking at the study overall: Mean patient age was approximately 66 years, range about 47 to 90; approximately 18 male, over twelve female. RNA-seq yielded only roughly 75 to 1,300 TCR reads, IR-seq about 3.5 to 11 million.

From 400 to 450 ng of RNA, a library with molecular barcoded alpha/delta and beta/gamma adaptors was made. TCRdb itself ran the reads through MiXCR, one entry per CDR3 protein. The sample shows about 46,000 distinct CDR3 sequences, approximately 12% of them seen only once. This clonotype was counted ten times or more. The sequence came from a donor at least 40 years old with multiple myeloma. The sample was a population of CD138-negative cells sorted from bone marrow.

The CDR3 reads CASSLKSGSTDTQYF. In DNA, the CDR3 is TGTGCCAGCAGCTTAAAGAGCGGAAGCACAGATACGCAGTATTTT. The chain uses TRBV7-3 and TRBJ2-3, with a weak D call TRBD2 (5 bases). The germline V and J ends were trimmed by 1 base and 0 bases, with 8 bases remaining between them. The CDR3 sequence is 15 residues long. CDR1 and CDR2 (germline): SGHTA, FQGTGA. The variable domain in full, with the rest retrieved from reference TRBV7-3 and TRBJ2-3, is GAGVSQTPSNKVTEKGKYVELRCDPISGHTALYWYRQSLGQGPEFLIYFQGTGAADDSGLPNDRFFAVRPEGSVSTLKIQRTERGDSAVYLCASSLKSGSTDTQYFGPGTRLTVL.